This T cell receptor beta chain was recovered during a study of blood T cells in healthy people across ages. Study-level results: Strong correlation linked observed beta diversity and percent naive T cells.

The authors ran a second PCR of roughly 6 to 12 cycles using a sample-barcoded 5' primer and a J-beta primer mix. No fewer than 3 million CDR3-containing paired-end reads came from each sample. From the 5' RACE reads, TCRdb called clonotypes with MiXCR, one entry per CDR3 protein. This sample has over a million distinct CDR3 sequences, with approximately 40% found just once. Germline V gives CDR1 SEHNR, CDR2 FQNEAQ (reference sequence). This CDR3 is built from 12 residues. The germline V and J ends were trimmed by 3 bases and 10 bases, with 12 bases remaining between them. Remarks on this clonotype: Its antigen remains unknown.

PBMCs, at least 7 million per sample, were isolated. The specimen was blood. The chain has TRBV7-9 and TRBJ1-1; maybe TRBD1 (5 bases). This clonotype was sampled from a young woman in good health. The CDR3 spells CASSFGAGGAFF. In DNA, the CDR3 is TGTGCCAGCAGCTTCGGGGCCGGTGGAGCTTTCTTT.